The present T cell receptor (beta chain) was sequenced within a study of monozygotic twins with inflammatory bowel disease. Notes on the study in general: Healthy co-twins showed greater TCRbeta diversity (inverse Simpson) than IBD patients.

Every TCR library consumed roughly 4,000 ng of total RNA. Every sample had its cDNA made across eight separate reactions. TCRalpha and TCRbeta cDNA underwent two nested PCRs of around 15 and 10 cycles. No DNA is given; TCRdb re-called the 5' RACE reads and lists each CDR3 protein once. With some 150,000 distinct CDR3 sequences in the sample, the ten largest clones hold 2.4%. Germline CDR1 reads LGHNA; CDR2 reads YSLEER. The CDR3 totals 16 residues. Concerning this clonotype itself: Its cognate antigen is unknown.

The clonotype was recovered from a human donor with ulcerative colitis or Crohn's disease, or a healthy co-twin of an affected twin (not recorded which). Material for sequencing was blood. V gene TRBV4-3 combines with J gene TRBJ1-2; without DNA, the TCRdb call of TRBD1 cannot be checked. CDR3 protein: CASSPTGVPADYGYTF.